The rows below give T cell receptor beta chains drawn from one sample of a study of siplizumab effects on memory and regulatory T cells. The data were produced by immunoSEQ multiplex PCR, yet TCRdb's version contains in-frame clones alone and is incomplete. The repertoire holds more than 85,000 clones, with about 91% as singletons. Sequencing used Tregs sorted from blood. Receptors were obtained from a human donor in good health. Each CDR3 is given with its conserved first and last residue. Fields, in order: V gene, J gene, D gene, clone size, CDR3 DNA, CDR3 protein. A D gene is named only where the DNA matches it firmly. Clone size appears in some rows only: once, few, many, or a class for an expanded clone.

TRBV9	TRBJ2-2	TRBD2	.	TGTGCCAGCAGCGTATCTAGCGGGGGGACCGGGGAGCTGTTTTTT	CASSVSSGGTGELFF
TRBV12-5	TRBJ1-2	.	.	TGTGCTAGTGGTTTGGTACCCGGGAGCTATGGCTACACCTTC	CASGLVPGSYGYTF
TRBV27	TRBJ2-7	TRBD2	.	TGTGCCAGCAGTCCTCATAGCGGGCCCGGGCCCTACGAGCAGTACTTC	CASSPHSGPGPYEQYF
TRBV7-9	TRBJ2-3	.	few	TGTGCCAGCAGCCCAATAATCGGAGAAAGAGCAGATACGCAGTATTTT	CASSPIIGERADTQYF
TRBV6-5	TRBJ2-1	.	.	TGTGCCAGCAGTTACAGGGACAATGAGCAGTTCTTC	CASSYRDNEQFF
TRBV2	TRBJ1-2	TRBD1	.	TGTGCCAGCAGCTGGGGACAGGGGGGTACGGGCTATGGCTACACCTTC	CASSWGQGGTGYGYTF
TRBV29-1	TRBJ2-5	TRBD1	.	TGCAGCGTTGACCTCGGACAGGGACAGACCCAGTACTTC	CSVDLGQGQTQYF
TRBV2	TRBJ2-1	TRBD2	.	TGTGCCAGCATCGGGACTAGCGGGAGGAATGAGCAGTTCTTC	CASIGTSGRNEQFF
TRBV10-1	TRBJ2-7	TRBD1	.	TGCGCCAGCAGTGAGTCCCGCCGACAGGGCCACGAGCAGTACTTC	CASSESRRQGHEQYF
TRBV11-2	TRBJ2-7	.	.	TGTGCCAGCAGCCAAACGCTTGCCTACGAGCAGTACTTC	CASSQTLAYEQYF
TRBV20-1	TRBJ2-7	TRBD1	.	TGCAGTGCCGACCAGGGGGTAGAGCAGTACTTC	CSADQGVEQYF
TRBV9	TRBJ1-5	.	.	TGTGCCAGCAGCGTAAGGGCGGATAGCAATCAGCCCCAGCATTTT	CASSVRADSNQPQHF
TRBV18	TRBJ2-7	TRBD2	medium-sized	TGTGCCAGCTCACCAATAGCGGGAGTTGGTTACGAGCAGTACTTC	CASSPIAGVGYEQYF
TRBV7-7	TRBJ1-1	.	.	TGTGCTAGCAGCTTAACCCAGAACACTGAAGCTTTCTTT	CASSLTQNTEAFF
TRBV5-3	TRBJ2-5	TRBD1	.	TGTGCCAGAAGCCTAGGGACAGGGAACCAAGAGACCCAGTACTTC	CARSLGTGNQETQYF
TRBV5-1	TRBJ2-5	.	.	TGCGCCAGCAGCCCCTCCCAAGAGACCCAGTACTTC	CASSPSQETQYF
TRBV28	TRBJ1-2	.	.	TGTGCCAGCAGTTTATACGACGGAGGATATGGCTACACCTTC	CASSLYDGGYGYTF
TRBV7-6	TRBJ1-3	TRBD1	.	TGTGCCAGCAGCCCCAGGACAGGCTACTCTGGAAACACCATATATTTT	CASSPRTGYSGNTIYF
TRBV27	TRBJ2-2	.	.	TGTGCCAGCAGTTCGGGACGGGAAACACCGAACACCGGGGAGCTGTTTTTT	CASSSGRETPNTGELFF
TRBV7-8	TRBJ2-5	.	few	TGTGCCAGCAGCGCACCTTTTGGAGAGACCCAGTACTTC	CASSAPFGETQYF
TRBV7-9	TRBJ2-3	.	.	TGTGCCAGCAGCTTAGATGGCGCCCCGGATACGCAGTATTTT	CASSLDGAPDTQYF
TRBV2	TRBJ1-1	.	.	TGTGCCAGCAGTAGGGAAGGAAACACTGAAGCTTTCTTT	CASSREGNTEAFF
TRBV5-4	TRBJ2-7	TRBD2	.	TGTGCCAGCAGTTACCCGCGGAGGAGCGGGAGGGCCCCTGAGCAGTACTTC	CASSYPRRSGRAPEQYF
TRBV14	TRBJ1-1	TRBD1	.	TGTGCCAGCAGCCACCAAGTACAGGGGGCAGTTGAAGCTTTCTTT	CASSHQVQGAVEAFF
TRBV6-4	TRBJ1-2	.	.	TGTGCCATGGGGGGACCCCCCGAGTACGGCTACACCTTC	CAMGGPPEYGYTF
TRBV12-2	TRBJ1-1	.	.	TGTGCAAGTCGCTTAAACCGGGACAGGGGAGACTTTAACACTGAAGCTTTCTTT	CASRLNRDRGDFNTEAFF
TRBV6-1	TRBJ1-2	TRBD1	.	TGTGCCAGCAGTGACTACAGGGGGGATTACGGCTACACCTTC	CASSDYRGDYGYTF
TRBV6-5	TRBJ1-1	.	.	TGTGCCAGCAGTGGGGCCGGGAACACTGAAGCTTTCTTT	CASSGAGNTEAFF
TRBV27	TRBJ2-7	.	.	TGTGCCAGCAGTCGTAGTGGATCCTACGAGCAGTACTTC	CASSRSGSYEQYF
TRBV9	TRBJ2-2	.	.	TGTGCCAGCAGCGCCGACATGACCGGGGAGCTGTTTTTT	CASSADMTGELFF
TRBV7-9	TRBJ1-3	.	.	TGTGCCAGCAGCTTAAGGGATGGAAACACCATATATTTT	CASSLRDGNTIYF
TRBV5-1	TRBJ2-2	TRBD2	.	TGCGCCAGCAGCTTGGTCATGGCTAGCGGAACTACCGGGGAGCTGTTTTTT	CASSLVMASGTTGELFF
TRBV7-2	TRBJ2-7	.	.	TGTGCCAGCAGCCCTCGGGACAGCGGGAGCTACGAGCAGTACTTC	CASSPRDSGSYEQYF
TRBV11-2	TRBJ2-3	.	.	TGTGCCAGCAGCCCCGTGACAGATACGCAGTATTTT	CASSPVTDTQYF
TRBV7-8	TRBJ1-5	.	.	TGTGCCAGCAGCTTAGCGAGGGGAGTGAATCAGCCCCAGCATTTT	CASSLARGVNQPQHF
TRBV19	TRBJ1-3	.	once	TGTGCCAGTAGTATCAGCGGACAGAGAGGAAACACCATATATTTT	CASSISGQRGNTIYF
TRBV6-1	TRBJ1-3	TRBD1	once	TGTGCCAGCGCCCCTTTAGACAGGGCTGGAAACACCATATATTTT	CASAPLDRAGNTIYF
TRBV28	TRBJ1-3	.	.	TGTGCCAGCGGGTCTGGAAACACCATATATTTT	CASGSGNTIYF
TRBV7-9	TRBJ2-5	TRBD2	.	TGTGCCAGCAGCTTAGTAATCGTTAGCGGGATCGATGAGACCCAGTACTTC	CASSLVIVSGIDETQYF
TRBV5-1	TRBJ2-2	TRBD1	.	TGCGCCAGCAGCTGGGACAGGAACACCGGGGAGCTGTTTTTT	CASSWDRNTGELFF
TRBV7-8	TRBJ1-5	.	.	TGTGCCAGCAGCGAACAAGTTTATCAGCCCCAGCATTTT	CASSEQVYQPQHF
TRBV28	TRBJ1-4	.	.	TGTGCCAGCAGTCGACGTATAACTAATGAAAAACTGTTTTTT	CASSRRITNEKLFF
TRBV5-1	TRBJ2-3	TRBD1	.	TGCGCCAGCAGCTTGGCCTTCGGACAGGGCACAGATACGCAGTATTTT	CASSLAFGQGTDTQYF
TRBV6-5	TRBJ2-1	.	.	TGTGCCAGCAGCCGAGAAGGCAGCTCCTACAATGAGCAGTTCTTC	CASSREGSSYNEQFF
TRBV5-1	TRBJ1-3	.	.	TGCGCCAGCAGCTTGGGGGCGCAGCGAAACACCATATATTTT	CASSLGAQRNTIYF
TRBV10-2	TRBJ1-3	.	.	TGCGCCAGCAGTGAGTCACAGTTTCACTCTGGAAACACCATATATTTT	CASSESQFHSGNTIYF
TRBV7-2	TRBJ2-3	.	.	TGTGCCAGCAGCACAACAGGGCGGACTTATGCCAGGAGTACGCAGTATTTT	CASSTTGRTYARSTQYF
TRBV5-5	TRBJ2-2	.	.	TGTGCCAGCAGCTTGGTTGTCGGGGACACCGGGGAGCTGTTTTTT	CASSLVVGDTGELFF
TRBV18	TRBJ2-2	TRBD1	.	TGTGCCAGCTCACAGGACAGGGGTCAAGCCGGGGAGCTGTTTTTT	CASSQDRGQAGELFF
TRBV7-9	TRBJ2-3	TRBD2	.	TGTGCCAGCAGCTTGTTTGGCGGGAGAGGACCAGATACGCAGTATTTT	CASSLFGGRGPDTQYF
TRBV15	TRBJ2-1	TRBD2	.	TGTGCCACCAGCAGAGATAGCGGGAGGAGGGATGAGCAGTTCTTC	CATSRDSGRRDEQFF